This T cell receptor (beta chain) was identified during a study of T cell responses to AZD1222 COVID-19 vaccine. Study findings and constraints: Close to half of spike-specific TCRs reportedly recognize unmutated variant regions.

On this clone: Its antigen remains unknown.

Sequencing was performed with immunoSEQ multiplex PCR; in TCRdb, only in-frame clones are kept and a portion is missing. The sample includes 72,000 or so clones, around 90% of them seen just once. The sequence was obtained from an adult in good health. Sequenced material: peripheral blood, taken on day 0 of AZD1222 vaccination.

CDR3 sequence reads: CASTRVVPPSSYEQYF. DNA for the CDR3: TGTGCCAGCACCCGGGTCGTCCCACCGAGCTCCTACGAGCAGTACTTC. This sequence joins TRBV7-2 and TRBJ2-7; D call uncertain. V lost 7 bases to trimming and J lost 0 bases, with 19 bases between them. This CDR3 has 16 residues. From germline, CDR1 is SGHTA and CDR2 FQGNSA.